Following are 18 T cell receptor beta chains from one sample sequenced in a study of beta chain features in type 1 diabetes (dated by TCRdb to between 2018 and 2020). The library was built by means of the immunoSEQ multiplex PCR assay. The High Capacity cDNA Reverse Transcription Kit was used to reverse transcribe all of the isolated RNA, meaning that expressed TCRB transcripts were what got sequenced. As stored in TCRdb, this immuneACCESS dataset retains in-frame rearrangements with V and J assigned. A fraction of the clones does not appear; measured against another copy, unresolved V genes explain less than half of the discrepancy, and the remainder lacks a known reason. A total of around 350,000 clones appear in this sample, roughly an eighth of them only once. The leading ten clones occupy roughly 0.017% of the sample. The sequenced sample consisted of naive CD4+ T cells from blood. Taken with the paper, the label for cell subset or site translates to: true naive CD4+ T cells. Every receptor here comes from a man aged 18 to 30 in good health.

A remark on this clone: A junction boundary mismatches the germline segment, possibly from a read error. The chain employs TRBV20-1 and TRBJ1-2; D perhaps matches TRBD1 (6 bases). Germline CDR1 is DFQATT and CDR2 is SNEGSKA (reference sequence). CDR3 size: 8 residues. The CDR3 sequence: CSARGTEF. The CDR3 DNA is TGCAGTGCTAGAGGGACAGAATTC.

The V and J genes are TRBV18 and TRBJ2-3; 11 bases fit TRBD2. Germline loops: CDR1 KGHSH, CDR2 LQKENI. J gave up 3 bases and V 0 bases, and 5 bases lay outside the gene matches. This CDR3 comprises 17 residues. The CDR3 coding sequence is TGTGCCAGCTCACCACCGTCACTAGCGGGAGAGACAGATACGCAGTATTTT. This translates into CASSPPSLAGETDTQYF.

V and J are TRBV19 and TRBJ2-4; the D gene is possibly TRBD2 (5 bases). Germline V gene sequence: CDR1 LNHDA, CDR2 SQIVND (reference sequence). The V and J ends lost 3 bases and 15 bases respectively, with 15 bases between them. This CDR3 is built from 12 residues. The CDR3 loop reads CASSILEGKRYF. The CDR3 DNA sequence: TGTGCCAGTAGTATTTTAGAGGGTAAACGGTACTTC.

This clone appeared a few times. The chain links TRBV30 to TRBJ1-2, with 9 bases lining up with TRBD1. Per the germline V gene, CDR1 is GTSNPN and CDR2 is SVGIG (reference sequence). This CDR3 spans 14 amino acids. V dropped 5 bases and J dropped 6; count of bases not matched to a gene: 10. The CDR3 DNA sequence: TGTGCCTGGCAGGGACCGGGACAGGGAAATGGCTACACCTTC. Residues: CAWQGPGQGNGYTF.

The chain combines TRBV30 with TRBJ2-7; 11 bases line up with TRBD1. J gave up 9 bases and V 2 bases, and 9 bases lay outside the gene matches. Looked up from germline, CDR1 is GTSNPN and CDR2 is SVGIG (reference sequence). The CDR3 runs 14 residues. In DNA, the CDR3 is TGTGCCTGGAGTCCGGGACAGGGGGTCCCACGGCAGTACTTC. Its protein is CAWSPGQGVPRQYF.

The chain uses TRBV18 and TRBJ2-7; 9 nucleotides agree with TRBD1. Losses at the gene ends were 1 base for V and 2 bases for J; bases not matched to a gene: 3. This CDR3 contains 15 residues. Germline values: CDR1 KGHSH, CDR2 LQKENI. The CDR3 DNA follows: TGTGCCAGCTCACCACAGGGACAGGGAACCTACGAGCAGTACTTC. The encoded protein is CASSPQGQGTYEQYF.

Ten or more counts support this clone. The V and J genes are TRBV7-9 and TRBJ2-4, with TRBD2 matching 11 bases. V trimming: 1 base; J trimming: 6 bases; junction bases outside the gene matches: 8. The CDR3 extends over 17 amino acids. Germline V gives CDR1 SEHNR, CDR2 FQNEAQ (reference sequence). Written as DNA, the CDR3 is TGTGCCAGCAGCTTAGGGCTAGCGGGAGGAATACGAAACATTCAGTACTTC. It codes for CASSLGLAGGIRNIQYF.

This clone was observed a handful of times. The J gene is TRBJ2-1, the V gene TRBV7-2, with 8 bases matching TRBD2. Germline V gene data show CDR1 as SGHTA and CDR2 as FQGNSA. Trimming at V came to 4 bases and at J to 7 bases, leaving 12 bases not matched to a gene. The CDR3 is made up of 16 amino acids. The CDR3 DNA reads as TGTGCCAGCAGCTCCCTTGCGGGGGGCCCGGGGAATGAGCAGTTCTTC. This sequence encodes CASSSLAGGPGNEQFF.

V is TRBV5-4 and J is TRBJ2-1; D may be TRBD1 (6 bases). Trimming left V 1 base short and J 8 bases short, with 10 bases between. Germline V gene data show CDR1 as SGHNT and CDR2 as YYREEE (reference sequence). This CDR3 has 13 amino acids. DNA of the CDR3: TGTGCCAGCAGCTTGAGAGGGGGAGATGAGCAGTTCTTC. This translates into CASSLRGGDEQFF.

This clone was counted only a few times. V gene TRBV5-4 combines with J gene TRBJ2-5; a weak D match, TRBD2 (6 bases). CDR1 and CDR2 from the germline V gene are SGHNT and YYREEE (reference sequence). V lost 0 bases, J lost 4 bases, and 10 bases lay in between. This CDR3 is 14 amino acids long. The CDR3 DNA follows: TGTGCCAGCAGCTTGGCCGGGAGTCGAGAGACCCAGTACTTC. Its translation is CASSLAGSRETQYF.

This clone showed up just a few times. This same CDR3 is encoded by further DNA sequences in the sample. This chain links TRBV6-5 with TRBJ2-3; D uncertain. Germline CDR1 is MNHEY and CDR2 is SVGAGI. The CDR3 runs 14 residues. V was cut by 2 bases and J by 0 bases, with 6 bases left in between. Here the CDR3 reads CASSYSLSTDTQYF. DNA for the CDR3: TGTGCCAGCAGTTACAGCTTGAGCACAGATACGCAGTATTTT.

The J gene is TRBJ2-2, the V gene TRBV7-2; possible D gene TRBD2, 6 bases. Germline assignment: CDR1 SGHTA and CDR2 FQGNSA. This CDR3 region has 16 residues. V was shortened by 6 bases and J by 0 bases, with 14 bases between the two germline ends. The CDR3 loop is CASSRWPGANTGELFF. The DNA for the CDR3 is TGTGCCAGCAGTCGGTGGCCGGGGGCGAACACCGGGGAGCTGTTTTTT. Supplemented by reference TRBV7-2 and TRBJ2-2, the full variable domain reads GAGVSQSPSNKVTEKGKDVELRCDPISGHTALYWYRQSLGQGLEFLIYFQGNSAPDKSGLPSDRFSAERTGGSVSTLTIQRTQQEDSAVYLCASSRWPGANTGELFFGEGSRLTVL.

J is TRBJ2-1 and V is TRBV7-9, with TRBD2 matching 7 bases. The CDR3 spans 15 residues. The J segment lost 4 bases and the V segment lost 3 bases, leaving 6 bases of the junction unmatched. From germline, CDR1 is SEHNR and CDR2 FQNEAQ (reference sequence). In DNA, the CDR3 is TGTGCCAGCAGCTTGAGCCTAGCGGCATACAATGAGCAGTTCTTC. It codes for CASSLSLAAYNEQFF.

The genes are TRBV10-3 and TRBJ2-3, with 9 bases aligning to TRBD2. Unmatched junction bases numbered 2, after V lost 6 bases and J lost 4 bases. CDR1 is ENHRY and CDR2 is SYGVKD in the germline V gene. The CDR3 has 13 residues. CDR3 DNA: TGTGCCATCAGGGGACTAGCTTCAGATACGCAGTATTTT. It specifies CAIRGLASDTQYF.

The table lists this clone with a few counts. V usage is TRBV28 and J usage is TRBJ2-5; 10 positions agree with TRBD2. The CDR3 contains 16 residues. CDR1 MDHEN and CDR2 SYDVKM come from the germline V gene. V lost 4 bases to trimming and J lost 3 bases; unmatched junction nucleotides: 8. The CDR3 is CASSSGASGGEETQYF. For the CDR3, the DNA is TGTGCCAGCAGTTCCGGGGCTAGCGGGGGCGAAGAGACCCAGTACTTC. The full variable domain, completed using reference TRBV28 and TRBJ2-5, is DVKVTQSSRYLVKRTGEKVFLECVQDMDHENMFWYRQDPGLGLRLIYFSYDVKMKEKGDIPEGYSVSREKKERFSLILESASTNQTSMYLCASSSGASGGEETQYFGPGTRLLVL.

This chain joins TRBV4-2 and TRBJ1-1; maybe TRBD1 (6 bases). The CDR3 length is 15 residues. The V end lost 0 bases, the J end lost 4 bases, and 12 bases lay between the germline ends. Germline values: CDR1 LGHNA, CDR2 YNFKEQ. DNA of the CDR3: TGTGCCAGCAGCCAAGAGGGGGCCGGTGGCACTGAAGCTTTCTTT. Its protein is CASSQEGAGGTEAFF.

V and J are TRBV9 and TRBJ1-2; unclear D gene. Looked up from germline, CDR1 is SGDLS and CDR2 is YYNGEE. The V end was cut by 1 base, the J end by 3 bases, with 7 bases between. The CDR3 length is 13 residues. The CDR3: CASSVTEYYGYTF. The DNA of the CDR3 is TGTGCCAGCAGCGTAACCGAGTACTATGGCTACACCTTC. The whole variable domain, filled in from reference TRBV9 and TRBJ1-2, reads DSGVTQTPKHLITATGQRVTLRCSPRSGDLSVYWYQQSLDQGLQFLIQYYNGEERAKGNILERFSAQQFPDLHSELNLSSLELGDSALYFCASSVTEYYGYTFGSGTRLTVV.

The rearrangement joins TRBV6-1 to TRBJ2-7; 13 bases fit TRBD2. The CDR3 runs to 15 residues. Germline-derived CDR1 and CDR2 are MNHNS and SASEGT. V gave up 5 bases and J gave up 2 bases; unmatched junction bases: 3. The CDR3 is CASSKTSGGTYEQYF. CDR3 DNA: TGTGCCAGCAGTAAGACTAGCGGGGGGACCTACGAGCAGTACTTC.